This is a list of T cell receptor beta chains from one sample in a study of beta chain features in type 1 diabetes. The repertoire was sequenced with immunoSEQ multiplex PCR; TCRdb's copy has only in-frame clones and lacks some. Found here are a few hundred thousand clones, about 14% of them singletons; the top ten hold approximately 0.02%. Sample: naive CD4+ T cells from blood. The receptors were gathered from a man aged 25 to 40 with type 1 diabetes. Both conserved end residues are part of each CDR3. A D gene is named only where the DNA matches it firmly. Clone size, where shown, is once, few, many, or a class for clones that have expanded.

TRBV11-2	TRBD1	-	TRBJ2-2	CASSFPPLGQGFTGELFF	TGTGCCAGCAGCTTCCCCCCGCTTGGACAGGGATTCACCGGGGAGCTGTTTTTT
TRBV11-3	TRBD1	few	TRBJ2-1	CASSLAGTGHNEQFF	TGTGCCAGCAGCTTAGCCGGGACAGGGCACAATGAGCAGTTCTTC
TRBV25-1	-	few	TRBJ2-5	CASSGGAQETQYF	TGTGCCAGCAGTGGTGGGGCGCAAGAGACCCAGTACTTC
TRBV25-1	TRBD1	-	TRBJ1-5	CASSPTGSSNQPQHF	TGTGCCAGCAGTCCGACAGGGAGTAGCAATCAGCCCCAGCATTTT
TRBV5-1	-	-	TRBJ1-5	CASSRGPGSNQPQHF	TGCGCCAGCAGTCGGGGTCCGGGGAGCAATCAGCCCCAGCATTTT
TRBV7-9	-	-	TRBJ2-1	CASSLSASATEQFF	TGTGCCAGCAGCTTATCTGCCAGCGCCACTGAGCAGTTCTTC
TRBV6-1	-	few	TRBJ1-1	CASSTGLNTEAFF	TGTGCCAGCAGTACAGGATTGAACACTGAAGCTTTCTTT
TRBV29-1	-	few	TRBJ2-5	CSVSFGGKGGETQYF	TGCAGCGTTTCATTTGGCGGAAAGGGAGGAGAGACCCAGTACTTC
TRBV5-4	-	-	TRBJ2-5	CASSLAVEETQYF	TGTGCCAGCAGCTTAGCGGTTGAAGAGACCCAGTACTTC
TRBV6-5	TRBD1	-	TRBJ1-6	CASTRTGENSPLHF	TGTGCCAGCACCCGGACAGGGGAAAATTCACCCCTCCACTTT
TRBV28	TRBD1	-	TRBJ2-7	CASRQTGGAYEQYF	TGTGCCAGCAGGCAGACAGGGGGCGCATACGAGCAGTACTTC
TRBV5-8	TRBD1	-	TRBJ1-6	CASSRDRVMSPLHF	TGTGCCAGCAGCAGGGACAGGGTCATGTCACCCCTCCACTTT
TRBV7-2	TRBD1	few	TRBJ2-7	CASSLTGTAYEQYF	TGTGCCAGCAGCTTAACCGGGACAGCCTACGAGCAGTACTTC
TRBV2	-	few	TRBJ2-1	CASRAGKNNEQFF	TGTGCCAGCAGGGCAGGGAAAAACAATGAGCAGTTCTTC
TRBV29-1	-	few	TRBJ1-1	CTSGGEGTEAFF	TGCACCTCCGGGGGGGAGGGCACTGAAGCTTTCTTT
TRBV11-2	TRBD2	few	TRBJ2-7	CASSGGGYEQYF	TGTGCCAGCAGCGGGGGAGGGTACGAGCAGTACTTC
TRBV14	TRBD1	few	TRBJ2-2	CASSQRTGLAGELFF	TGTGCCAGCAGCCAACGGACAGGGCTCGCCGGGGAGCTGTTTTTT
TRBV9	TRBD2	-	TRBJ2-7	CASSPQAVAGLRGQYF	TGTGCCAGCAGCCCGCAAGCTGTAGCGGGATTGCGCGGGCAGTACTTC
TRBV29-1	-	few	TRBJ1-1	CSVGPPYGGFMNTEAFF	TGCAGCGTTGGGCCCCCGTACGGGGGGTTCATGAACACTGAAGCTTTCTTT
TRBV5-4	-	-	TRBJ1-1	CASSLRFQGEAFF	TGTGCCAGCAGCTTGAGGTTCCAGGGTGAAGCTTTCTTT
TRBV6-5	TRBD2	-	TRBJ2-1	CASRGAGGPQNEQFF	TGTGCCAGCAGGGGAGCGGGGGGGCCCCAGAATGAGCAGTTCTTC
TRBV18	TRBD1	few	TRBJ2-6	CASSPEGAVYSGANVLTF	TGTGCCAGCTCACCAGAGGGGGCAGTGTACTCTGGGGCCAACGTCCTGACTTTC
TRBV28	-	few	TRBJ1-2	CASSFEGLAGGYTF	TGTGCCAGCAGTTTCGAGGGACTGGCGGGGGGCTACACCTTC
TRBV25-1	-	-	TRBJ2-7	CASSAYYEQYF	TGTGCCAGCAGTGCTTACTACGAGCAGTACTTC
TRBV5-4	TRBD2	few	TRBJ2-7	CASSRGLAGGEQYF	TGTGCCAGCAGCCGGGGACTAGCGGGAGGCGAGCAGTACTTC
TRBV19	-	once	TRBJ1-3	CASSIRGSGNTIYF	TGTGCCAGTAGTATACGGGGATCTGGAAACACCATATATTTT
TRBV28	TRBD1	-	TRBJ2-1	CASSSQQGAWYNEQFF	TGTGCCAGCAGTTCCCAACAGGGGGCCTGGTACAATGAGCAGTTCTTC
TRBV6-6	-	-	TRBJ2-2	CASTSGVIGGELFF	TGTGCCAGCACGTCGGGAGTCATTGGCGGGGAGCTGTTTTTT
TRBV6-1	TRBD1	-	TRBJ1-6	CASSGQQGAYSPLHF	TGTGCCAGCAGTGGGCAGCAGGGGGCCTATTCACCCCTCCACTTT
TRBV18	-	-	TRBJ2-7	CASSPAGIPYEQYF	TGTGCCAGCTCACCAGCAGGAATCCCCTACGAGCAGTACTTC
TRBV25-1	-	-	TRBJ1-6	CASSTSGEHNSPLHF	TGTGCCAGCAGTACCTCCGGGGAGCATAATTCACCCCTCCACTTT
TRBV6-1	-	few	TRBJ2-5	CASRQVEQETQYF	TGTGCCAGCAGACAGGTTGAACAAGAGACCCAGTACTTC
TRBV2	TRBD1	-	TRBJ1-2	CASSDGQGGGYTF	TGTGCCAGCAGCGACGGACAGGGGGGTGGCTACACCTTC
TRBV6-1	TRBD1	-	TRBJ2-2	CASRSTGGTGELFF	TGTGCCAGCAGATCAACAGGGGGAACCGGGGAGCTGTTTTTT
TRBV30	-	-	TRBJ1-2	CAWAAGNYGYTF	TGTGCCTGGGCAGCGGGCAACTATGGCTACACCTTC
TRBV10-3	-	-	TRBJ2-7	CAISESNGNEQYF	TGTGCCATCAGTGAGTCGAATGGCAACGAGCAGTACTTC
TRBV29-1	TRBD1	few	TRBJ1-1	CSVVQGRYTEAFF	TGCAGCGTGGTACAGGGGCGGTATACTGAAGCTTTCTTT